This entry describes one T cell receptor (beta chain). The sample comes from a study of blood T cell repertoires in COVID-19. In the study overall: The United States, Italy and Spain supplied acute and convalescent COVID-19 samples. The analysed material was cDNA or gDNA that came from T cells, B-cell-depleted T cells, or PBMCs.

The ends lost 6 bases at V and 7 bases at J; junction bases unmatched: 3. The CDR3 has 12 residues. The germline CDR1 and CDR2 sequences are LNHDA and SQIVND (reference sequence). The data were produced by immunoSEQ multiplex PCR, yet TCRdb's version contains in-frame clones alone and is incomplete. The table includes approximately 230,000 clones, about 93% detected once. Clinical history as reported by participants underpinned cohort assignment. Recovered status applied to Cohort 3 donors who had two consecutive negative PCRs. It also applied to those with clearance or with symptom resolution. This TCR was recovered from a woman between 18 and 29 years old who had recovered from COVID-19. The J gene is TRBJ1-1, the V gene TRBV19; 9 positions match TRBD1. Sequencing was performed on PBMCs or T cells enriched from blood (not recorded which). The CDR3 DNA follows: TGTGCCAGTAGGGGACAGGGCTATGAAGCTTTCTTT. Translation: CASRGQGYEAFF.